Each of the 9 T cell receptor beta chains below was sequenced from the same sample in a study of radiotherapy plus CTLA-4 blockade in lung cancer. The repertoire was sequenced with immunoSEQ multiplex PCR; TCRdb's copy has only in-frame clones and lacks some. The table includes more than 95,000 clones, about 77% detected once. The source material was peripheral blood, sampled from a patient treated with radiotherapy plus ipilimumab. The receptors shown here come from a human donor with non-small cell lung cancer who had a partial response to radiotherapy plus ipilimumab.

V gene TRBV6-1 combines with J gene TRBJ1-2; perhaps TRBD1 as D (6 bases). This CDR3 has 12 residues. Germline CDR1 is MNHNS and CDR2 is SASEGT. V lost 7 bases to trimming and J lost 12 bases, with 18 bases between them. CDR3 DNA: TGTGCCAGCAATACGGACAGCCCTGGAAACACCTTC. Protein product: CASNTDSPGNTF.

This clone has more than one count but fewer than ten. The rearrangement joins TRBV9 to TRBJ1-2; TRBD1 matches at 7 bases. V gave up 0 bases and J gave up 6 bases; unmatched junction bases: 8. Germline V gives CDR1 SGDLS, CDR2 YYNGEE. The length of the CDR3 is 15 residues. The chain's CDR3 is CASSVDQGDFDGYTF. The CDR3 bases are TGTGCCAGCAGCGTAGATCAGGGGGACTTCGATGGCTACACCTTC.

The genes are TRBV2 and TRBJ2-2, with 9 bases matching TRBD2. Germline V lookup: CDR1 SNHLY, CDR2 FYNNEI. V dropped 8 bases and J dropped 4; count of bases not matched to a gene: 14. The CDR3 sequence is 17 residues long. The CDR3 protein is CASLLGAGGPSTGELFF. The CDR3 DNA follows: TGTGCCAGCTTGTTGGGGGCGGGAGGGCCGAGCACCGGGGAGCTGTTTTTT. Drawing the rest from reference TRBV2 and TRBJ2-2, the complete variable domain is EPEVTQTPSHQVTQMGQEVILRCVPISNHLYFYWYRQILGQKVEFLVSFYNNEISEKSEIFDDQFSVERPDGSNFTLKIRSTKLEDSAMYFCASLLGAGGPSTGELFFGEGSRLTVL.

The V call is TRBV6-5, the J call TRBJ1-1; unclear D gene. CDR3 length equals 13 residues. V lost 6 bases, J lost 0 bases, and 8 bases lay in between. Germline lookup yields CDR1 MNHEY and CDR2 SVGAGI. CDR3 bases: TGTGCCAGCAGCCAACTTATGAACACTGAAGCTTTCTTT. Amino acids: CASSQLMNTEAFF.

This clone came up a few times. This chain links TRBV28 with TRBJ1-4, with unresolved D. The length of the CDR3 is 14 residues. Between the trimmed V and J ends, which lost 7 bases and 3 bases, there was a span of 12 bases. The V gene's germline CDR1 is MDHEN and CDR2 SYDVKM. The CDR3 DNA reads as TGTGCCAGCACCACCGCCGGGGCTAATGAAAAACTGTTTTTT. This gives the protein CASTTAGANEKLFF. Supplemented by reference TRBV28 and TRBJ1-4, the full variable domain reads DVKVTQSSRYLVKRTGEKVFLECVQDMDHENMFWYRQDPGLGLRLIYFSYDVKMKEKGDIPEGYSVSREKKERFSLILESASTNQTSMYLCASTTAGANEKLFFGSGTQLSVL.

The chain combines TRBV7-2 with TRBJ2-3; 10 nucleotides agree with TRBD1. Trimming took 5 bases from V and 4 from J; bases not matched to a gene: 6. The V gene's germline CDR1 is SGHTA and CDR2 FQGNSA. The CDR3 is 15 amino acids. CDR3 sequence: CASSTTGGAPDTQYF. The CDR3 nucleotides are TGTGCCAGCAGCACGACAGGGGGCGCCCCAGATACGCAGTATTTT.

The chain carries TRBV5-1 and TRBJ2-2; D is possibly TRBD1 (6 bases). The CDR3 is 14 amino acids. Trimming removed 4 bases from V and 8 bases from J, with 15 bases in between. CDR1 and CDR2 from the germline V gene are SGHRS and YFSETQ. DNA for the CDR3: TGCGCCAGCAGCCCAGGGACATCGGGAGGGGAGCTGTTTTTT. Translated: CASSPGTSGGELFF.

This sequence joins TRBV9 and TRBJ1-3; D is unclear. The CDR3 extends over 15 amino acids. The germline CDR1 and CDR2 sequences are SGDLS and YYNGEE. V lost 3 bases and J 0 bases, leaving 10 bases between the germline ends. The CDR3 here is CASSAREGSGNTIYF. DNA of the CDR3: TGTGCCAGCAGCGCCCGGGAGGGCTCTGGAAACACCATATATTTT.

Regarding this clone: The sample has other DNA sequences that encode this CDR3 too. V and J are TRBV27 and TRBJ2-3; 8 bases match TRBD2. Unmatched junction bases numbered 6, after V lost 8 bases and J lost 5 bases. Germline loops: CDR1 MNHEY, CDR2 SMNVEV (reference sequence). The CDR3 has 13 residues. CDR3 bases: TGTGCCAGCTCTCTCCTAGCGGGAGATACGCAGTATTTT. Its translation is CASSLLAGDTQYF.